These 17 T cell receptor beta chains came from one sample sequenced in a study of cytomegalovirus exposure and HLA in healthy donors. A multiplex PCR was run with 60 Vbeta primers and 13 Jbeta primers. Method: immunoSEQ multiplex PCR; TCRdb's copy keeps in-frame clones and lacks some. The sample contains approximately 160,000 clones, 80% of which appear only once. Sequenced input: PBMCs. The receptors originated from a man aged 25-45 years in good health and CMV-seropositive.

The chain joins TRBV10-3 to TRBJ2-7; tentative D call: TRBD2 (7 bases). Trimming left V 2 bases short and J 2 bases short, with 25 bases between. Germline V gene data show CDR1 as ENHRY and CDR2 as SYGVKD. The CDR3 is 19 residues long. The DNA for the CDR3 is TGTGCCATCAGTGAGGTGGGGGCTAGCGGACGCCTTTCCGCCTACGAGCAGTACTTC. It translates to CAISEVGASGRLSAYEQYF.

The chain links TRBV5-6 to TRBJ2-1, with 7 bases matching TRBD1. The ends lost 2 bases at V and 16 bases at J; junction bases unmatched: 9. Germline V gene lookup returns CDR1 SGHDT and CDR2 YYEEEE. This CDR3 region has 12 residues. In DNA form, the CDR3 reads TGTGCCAGCAGCTTAGGAACCGGGACAGACTTCTTC. This translates into CASSLGTGTDFF.

The genes are TRBV5-6 and TRBJ1-5; TRBD1 is a possible D gene (5 bases). From germline, CDR1 is SGHDT and CDR2 YYEEEE. V was shortened by 3 bases and J by 6 bases, with 10 bases between the two germline ends. This CDR3 is built from 13 residues. CDR3 loop: CASSWGGVQPQHF. The CDR3 region has the DNA TGTGCCAGCAGCTGGGGGGGGGTTCAGCCCCAGCATTTT. Based on the CDR3 plus reference TRBV5-6 and TRBJ1-5, the full variable domain is DAGVTQSPTHLIKTRGQQVTLRCSPKSGHDTVSWYQQALGQGPQFIFQYYEEEERQRGNFPDRFSGHQFPNYSSELNVNALLLGDSALYLCASSWGGVQPQHFGDGTRLSIL.

The chain is built from TRBV23-1 and TRBJ2-4; the D gene is possibly TRBD1 (6 bases). TRBV23-1 counts as an open reading frame of uncertain function. The length of the CDR3 is 19 residues. V was cut by 4 bases and J by 1 base, with 23 bases left in between. The CDR3 region has the DNA TGCGCCAGCAGTCGACAGGATTTTGAGTCAGCGGTGGCCAAAAACATTCAGTACTTC. Translating it yields CASSRQDFESAVAKNIQYF.

The genes are TRBV10-1 and TRBJ2-5; 11 nucleotides agree with TRBD2. V lost 7 bases and J lost 3; bases outside the gene matches: 4. The germline CDR1 and CDR2 sequences are WNHNN and SYGVQD (reference sequence). CDR3 length: 14 amino acids. In DNA form, the CDR3 reads TGCGCCAGCACCTCGGGACTAGCGGAAGAGACCCAGTACTTC. Its translation is CASTSGLAEETQYF.

V gene TRBV9 combines with J gene TRBJ2-7; possibly TRBD1 for D (6 bases). Per the germline V gene, CDR1 is SGDLS and CDR2 is YYNGEE. The CDR3 length is 15 residues. V lost 0 bases and J lost 4, with 14 bases in between. CDR3 sequence: CASSVAGDVGYEQYF. DNA for the CDR3: TGTGCCAGCAGCGTAGCAGGGGACGTTGGATACGAGCAGTACTTC. Together with reference TRBV9 and TRBJ2-7, the CDR3 gives the full variable domain: DSGVTQTPKHLITATGQRVTLRCSPRSGDLSVYWYQQSLDQGLQFLIQYYNGEERAKGNILERFSAQQFPDLHSELNLSSLELGDSALYFCASSVAGDVGYEQYFGPGTRLTVT.

The chain carries TRBV4-2 and TRBJ2-1, with D possibly TRBD1 on 6 matching bases. The ends were cut back, 4 bases at V and 9 bases at J, with 13 bases in the middle. CDR1 is LGHNA and CDR2 is YNFKEQ in the germline V gene. This CDR3 contains 13 residues. CDR3 region: CASSPDRHGEQFF. The DNA for the CDR3 is TGTGCCAGCAGCCCGGACAGACACGGTGAGCAGTTCTTC.

The chain joins TRBV11-2 to TRBJ1-3; TRBD1 aligns across 7 bases. The ends lost 3 bases at V and 2 bases at J; junction bases unmatched: 4. The CDR3 length is 15 residues. Germline loops: CDR1 SGHAT, CDR2 FQNNGV. The DNA for the CDR3 is TGTGCCAGCAGCTTTACAGGGGAAACTGGAAACACCATATATTTT. This translates into CASSFTGETGNTIYF.

V and J are TRBV1 and TRBJ1-1. TRBV1 is designated a pseudogene. The CDR3 loop spans 15 amino acids. The CDR3 reads CTSSPRDGLNTEAFF. CDR3 in DNA: TGCACCAGCAGCCCCCGCGACGGGTTGAACACTGAAGCTTTCTTT.

This sequence joins TRBV5-6 and TRBJ2-5, with no clear D. Trimming stripped 1 base from V and 6 bases from J, with 10 bases between. The CDR3 totals 13 residues. Germline V CDR1 and CDR2: SGHDT, YYEEEE. The CDR3 DNA reads as TGTGCCAGCAGCTTGTTCAGTTCGAAGACCCAGTACTTC. It codes for CASSLFSSKTQYF. The full variable domain, in which reference TRBV5-6 and TRBJ2-5 provide the parts outside the CDR3, is DAGVTQSPTHLIKTRGQQVTLRCSPKSGHDTVSWYQQALGQGPQFIFQYYEEEERQRGNFPDRFSGHQFPNYSSELNVNALLLGDSALYLCASSLFSSKTQYFGPGTRLLVL.

CDR3 DNA sequence: TGTGCCAGCAGCTTAGCAGGGGGTTTGAACACTGAAGCTTTCTTT. It is translated as CASSLAGGLNTEAFF. The rearrangement joins TRBV11-3 to TRBJ1-1; 7 nucleotides match TRBD1. The J segment lost 0 bases and the V segment lost 1 base, leaving 2 bases of the junction unmatched. Germline V lookup: CDR1 SGHNT, CDR2 YENEEA. CDR3 length: 15 residues.

The chain has TRBV6-5 and TRBJ1-1; D is perhaps TRBD1 (5 bases). Trimming cost V 5 bases and J 1 base, with 8 bases left between them. The CDR3 has 13 residues. Germline CDR1 is MNHEY and CDR2 is SVGAGI. CDR3 amino acids: CASSGDRNTEAFF. In DNA form, the CDR3 reads TGTGCCAGCAGTGGCGACAGGAACACTGAAGCTTTCTTT.

Written as DNA, the CDR3 is TGTGCCAGCAGCTTAGCCGACAACTTCGATGAGCAGTTCTTC. Protein: CASSLADNFDEQFF. The chain employs TRBV11-2 and TRBJ2-1; D not resolved. The V end was cut by 1 base, the J end by 8 bases, with 12 bases between. The CDR3 consists of 14 residues. In germline, CDR1 is SGHAT, CDR2 FQNNGV.

The chain joins TRBV28 to TRBJ2-6, with TRBD2 matching 12 bases. J gave up 0 bases and V 3 bases, and 9 bases lay outside the gene matches. The CDR3 consists of 20 residues. Germline V lookup: CDR1 MDHEN, CDR2 SYDVKM. The chain's CDR3 is CASSFLRLAGDTSGANVLTF. The CDR3 nucleotides read TGTGCCAGCAGTTTCCTAAGACTAGCGGGAGACACCTCTGGGGCCAACGTCCTGACTTTC. The entire variable domain, with the rest obtained from reference TRBV28 and TRBJ2-6, is as follows: DVKVTQSSRYLVKRTGEKVFLECVQDMDHENMFWYRQDPGLGLRLIYFSYDVKMKEKGDIPEGYSVSREKKERFSLILESASTNQTSMYLCASSFLRLAGDTSGANVLTFGAGSRLTVL.

This clone has just one count. This rearrangement joins TRBV2 to TRBJ2-7; 8 bases agree with TRBD2. Looked up from germline, CDR1 is SNHLY and CDR2 is FYNNEI. The CDR3 sequence is 18 residues long. V shed 0 bases, J shed 6 bases, and the junction held 16 bases outside the gene matches. The CDR3 DNA reads TGTGCCAGCAGTGAAGCTTCCGCGGGAGGTCGGCGGGATCCCGAGCAGTACTTC. It translates to CASSEASAGGRRDPEQYF.

The chain uses TRBV2 and TRBJ1-1; possibly TRBD1 for D (6 bases). V dropped 6 bases and J dropped 10 bases, with 21 bases sitting between them. The CDR3 spans 14 residues. The germline V gene encodes CDR1 SNHLY and CDR2 FYNNEI. The CDR3 DNA sequence: TGTGCCAGCAGAATACAGGGCCCAAGGTATGGAGCTTTCTTT. Its translation: CASRIQGPRYGAFF.

This sequence joins TRBV6-5 and TRBJ1-2, with 11 bases that match TRBD1. The CDR3 runs 15 residues. Germline-derived CDR1 and CDR2 are MNHEY and SVGAGI. V was clipped by 3 bases and J by 8 bases; unmatched bases: 8. The CDR3 nucleotides are TGTGCCAGCAGTTATAAAGGACAGGGGGCGCGGGGCTACACCTTC. Encoded protein: CASSYKGQGARGYTF.